The source of this TCR beta chain is a study of cytomegalovirus exposure and HLA in healthy donors. PCR used 60 Vbeta primers and 13 Jbeta primers. Data came from immunoSEQ multiplex PCR; TCRdb stores just in-frame clones and leaves some out. The sample contains around 90,000 clones, about 68% of which appear only once. Investigators did not record CMV serostatus for this donor. Study-level results: Reportedly, HLA-A and HLA-B alleles of most subjects were accurately predicted from TCR beta. The study listed approximately 160 cytomegalovirus-associated TCR beta chains. For most TCR beta V segments, an earlier analysis put the productive rate at about 90% or about 30% of the time.

The length of the CDR3 is 14 residues. Germline lookup yields CDR1 MNHNS and CDR2 SASEGT. Trimming took 1 base from V and 0 from J, leaving 7 bases between them. Notes on this clone: The antigen remains unidentified.

This chain joins TRBV6-1 and TRBJ2-7, with D possibly TRBD1 on 5 matching bases. Sequencing was carried out using PBMCs. The TCR was taken from a human donor in good health. This CDR3 is CASSEGGVSYEQYF. For the CDR3, the DNA is TGTGCCAGCAGTGAAGGGGGCGTCTCCTACGAGCAGTACTTC.